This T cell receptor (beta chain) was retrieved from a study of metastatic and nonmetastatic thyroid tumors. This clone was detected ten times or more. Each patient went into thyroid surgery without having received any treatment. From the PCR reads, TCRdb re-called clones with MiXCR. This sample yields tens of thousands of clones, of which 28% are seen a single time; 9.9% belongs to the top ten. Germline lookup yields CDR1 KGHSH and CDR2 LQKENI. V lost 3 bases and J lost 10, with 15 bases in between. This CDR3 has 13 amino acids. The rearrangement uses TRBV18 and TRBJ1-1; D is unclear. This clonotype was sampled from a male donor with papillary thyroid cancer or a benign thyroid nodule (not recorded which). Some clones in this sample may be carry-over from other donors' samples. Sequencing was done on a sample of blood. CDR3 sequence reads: CASSPTGGFGAFF. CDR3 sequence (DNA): TGTGCCAGCTCACCTACGGGCGGTTTTGGAGCTTTCTTT. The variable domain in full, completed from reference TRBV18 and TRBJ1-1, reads NAGVMQNPRHLVRRRGQEARLRCSPMKGHSHVYWYRQLPEEGLKFMVYLQKENIIDESGMPKERFSAEFPKEGPSILRIQQVVRGDSAAYFCASSPTGGFGAFFGQGTRLTVV.